Sequencing of this TCR beta chain was carried out in a study of blood T cells in healthy people across ages. For the second PCR, which ran for about 7 to 11 cycles, a sample-barcoded 5' primer and a J-beta primer mix were used. TCRdb re-analysed the 5' RACE reads in MiXCR, keeping a single row per CDR3 protein. The sample contains approximately 800,000 distinct CDR3 sequences, 25% to 30% of which appear only once. Trimming took 6 bases from V and 1 from J, leaving 9 bases between them. CDR1 is KGHSH and CDR2 is LQKENI in the germline V gene. The CDR3 loop spans 13 amino acids. These records were also assigned to another study, of T cells of mothers and their children. According to that study: Donors comprised three healthy Caucasian mothers plus their six children. Both sample barcodes and 2-4 random nucleotides came from the M1S primer of the second PCR.

The sequenced sample consisted of blood. This chain connects TRBV18 to TRBJ1-1; D ambiguous. The sequence came from a boy younger than 18 in good health. The DNA for the CDR3 is TGTGCCAGCTCGGGCAGGACGAACACTGAAGCTTTCTTT. Translating gives CASSGRTNTEAFF.